This TCR beta chain derives from a study of T cells in Graves' hyperthyroidism and ophthalmopathy. Trimming took off 6 bases at V and 4 bases at J, with 8 bases between the two ends. The CDR3 length is 12 residues. Germline CDR1 SNHLY, CDR2 FYNNEI. Amplified regions were TCR beta CDR3 sequences from RNA transcripts. The study used the HTBI primer set for a first-round RT-PCR of the TCR CDR3. MiXCR, applied by TCRdb to the multiplex PCR reads, yields one record per CDR3 protein. Of roughly 740,000 distinct CDR3 sequences listed, less than 20% were seen once; the top ten hold around 8.1%. Concerning this clonotype: This may stem from a read error, because a much larger clone lies one nucleotide away.

This chain links TRBV2 with TRBJ2-3; tentatively, D is TRBD2 (6 bases). Sequencing used blood. The sequence derives from a young man with Graves' hyperthyroidism. The CDR3 loop reads CASREGADTQYF. As DNA, the CDR3 is TGTGCCAGCAGGGAGGGCGCAGATACGCAGTATTTT. The full variable domain, rest sourced from reference TRBV2 and TRBJ2-3, is EPEVTQTPSHQVTQMGQEVILRCVPISNHLYFYWYRQILGQKVEFLVSFYNNEISEKSEIFDDQFSVERPDGSNFTLKIRSTKLEDSAMYFCASREGADTQYFGPGTRLTVL.